The 16 T cell receptor beta chains given below trace back to one sample, sequenced in a study of blood T cell repertoires in COVID-19. TCRdb's copy holds only in-frame clones and misses some; the assay was immunoSEQ multiplex PCR. The table shows 200,000 to 250,000 clones, with under 90% occurring only once. Sequencing was carried out using peripheral blood. Every receptor here comes from a man aged 60 to 69 who had recovered from COVID-19.

The chain carries TRBV7-9 and TRBJ2-5; D might be TRBD2 (5 bases). Looked up from germline, CDR1 is SEHNR and CDR2 is FQNEAQ (reference sequence). CDR3 size: 13 residues. Between the trimmed V and J ends, which lost 7 bases and 5 bases, there was a span of 14 bases. CDR3 bases: TGTGCCAGCACCCTCGGGGTCGGGGAGACCCAGTACTTC. Residues: CASTLGVGETQYF.

The V call is TRBV25-1, the J call TRBJ2-1; 13 bases map to TRBD2. CDR1 is MGHDK, CDR2 SYGVNS, per germline. Unmatched junction bases numbered 6, after V lost 1 base and J lost 6 bases. The CDR3 has 17 residues. The CDR3 sequence is CASSESQGLAGVNEQFF. The DNA of the CDR3 is TGTGCCAGCAGTGAATCCCAAGGACTAGCGGGAGTCAATGAGCAGTTCTTC.

V and J are TRBV6-1 and TRBJ2-1, with D uncertain. The germline CDR1 and CDR2 sequences are MNHNS and SASEGT. The CDR3 loop spans 13 amino acids. V lost 3 bases, J lost 10 bases, and 13 bases lay in between. The CDR3, as DNA: TGTGCCAGCAGTGAGGCTTCTGGGCGAGAGCAGTTCTTC. Protein sequence: CASSEASGREQFF.

V gene TRBV7-3 combines with J gene TRBJ1-6; D ambiguous. The CDR3 is 13 residues long. Germline loops: CDR1 SGHTA, CDR2 FQGTGA. V was cut by 2 bases and J by 12 bases, with 11 bases left in between. The CDR3 region is CASSLRLEGPLHF. The CDR3 region has the DNA TGTGCCAGCAGCTTACGGTTGGAGGGACCCCTCCACTTT.

The chain couples TRBV4-2 to TRBJ1-5; no reliable D call. V lost 3 bases and J lost 7, with 7 bases in between. The CDR3 covers 12 residues. The V gene's germline CDR1 is LGHNA and CDR2 YNFKEQ. The CDR3 is CASSHDRQPQHF. The CDR3 DNA sequence: TGTGCCAGCAGCCATGATAGACAGCCCCAGCATTTT.

The DNA for the CDR3 is TGTGCCAGCAGCGCCGGGACAGGGTCCGGGGAGCTGTTTTTT. It yields the protein CASSAGTGSGELFF. The chain couples TRBV9 to TRBJ2-2; TRBD1 agrees at 9 bases. The germline V gene has CDR1 SGDLS and CDR2 YYNGEE. Trimming removed 3 bases from V and 6 bases from J; junction bases left unmatched: 3. This CDR3 has 14 amino acids.

The gene calls are TRBV5-8 and TRBJ1-6, with D tentatively TRBD1 (5 bases). The CDR3 is 18 residues long. V lost 3 bases and J 0 bases, leaving 16 bases between the germline ends. Per germline, CDR1 SGHTS and CDR2 YDEGEE. CDR3 protein: CASSSTQGSGSYNSPLHF. The CDR3 region has the DNA TGTGCCAGCAGCTCAACCCAGGGTTCTGGCTCCTATAATTCACCCCTCCACTTT.

This clone was seen just once. Written as DNA, the CDR3 is TGTGCCTGCCTGAGGGTCGGAAACACCATATATTTT. It is translated as CACLRVGNTIYF. V is TRBV30 and J is TRBJ1-3; D call uncertain. The CDR3 is 12 amino acids. V lost 6 bases, J lost 4 bases, and 10 bases lay in between. Per germline, CDR1 GTSNPN and CDR2 SVGIG (reference sequence).

This clone was seen just once. The chain has TRBV25-1 and TRBJ2-2; D is possibly TRBD1 (6 bases). The germline V gene encodes CDR1 MGHDK and CDR2 SYGVNS. There are 16 residues in the CDR3. Trimming stripped 1 base from V and 7 bases from J, with 16 bases between. For the CDR3, the DNA is TGTGCCAGCAGTGAATGGGAGAACAGGGTTGGCGGGGAGCTGTTTTTT. This codes for CASSEWENRVGGELFF.

This chain connects TRBV29-1 to TRBJ2-1; 13 nucleotides line up with TRBD2. The CDR3 runs 14 residues. Trimming cost V 7 bases and J 7 bases; bases outside gene matches: 7. Per the germline V gene, CDR1 is SQVTM and CDR2 is ANQGSEA. The CDR3 DNA follows: TGCAGCGCCGGGACTAGCGGGAACGGTAATGAGCAGTTCTTC. Protein: CSAGTSGNGNEQFF.

V and J are TRBV4-2 and TRBJ2-3, with D tentatively TRBD2 (5 bases). Germline lookup yields CDR1 LGHNA and CDR2 YNFKEQ. The CDR3 consists of 16 residues. The V and J ends lost 2 bases and 0 bases respectively, with 12 bases between them. The chain's CDR3 is CASSQLSAASTDTQYF. In nucleotides, the CDR3 is TGTGCCAGCAGCCAACTGTCAGCGGCTAGCACAGATACGCAGTATTTT.

This sequence joins TRBV4-3 and TRBJ2-7; D is possibly TRBD2 (5 bases). This CDR3 is built from 15 residues. V lost 4 bases and J lost 3, with 16 bases in between. The germline V gene encodes CDR1 LGHNA and CDR2 YSLEER. CDR3: CASSRSREPYYEQYF. The CDR3 region has the DNA TGCGCCAGCAGCCGGTCCCGGGAACCCTACTACGAGCAGTACTTC.

V is TRBV6-4 and J is TRBJ2-4; unclear D gene. Germline assignment: CDR1 MRHNA and CDR2 SNTAGT. The V end was cut by 5 bases, the J end by 16 bases, with 18 bases between. The CDR3 covers 12 residues. CDR3 loop: CASSTRGRRKYF. In DNA form, the CDR3 reads TGTGCCAGCAGTACCCGAGGTAGACGAAAATACTTC.

This clone was recorded a few times. The junction shows a germline mismatch at one end, possibly a read error. The chain couples TRBV6-6 to TRBJ1-5; D perhaps matches TRBD1 (5 bases). CDR3 length: 12 residues. The germline V gene has CDR1 MNHNY and CDR2 SVGAGI (reference sequence). The CDR3 bases are TGTGCCAGCAGTTACTTGGACAAAGGAGTTCTTTTT. It yields the protein CASSYLDKGVLF.

This clone was detected once. V is TRBV10-3 and J is TRBJ1-1; unclear D gene. V lost 3 bases to trimming and J lost 3 bases, with 11 bases between them. Per germline, CDR1 ENHRY and CDR2 SYGVKD. The CDR3 totals 14 residues. As DNA, the CDR3 is TGTGCCATCAGTGAATCTGGGCGCTACACTGAAGCTTTCTTT. This codes for CAISESGRYTEAFF.

The V call is TRBV28, the J call TRBJ1-2; 9 bases agree with TRBD1. The CDR3 is 14 residues long. Germline CDR1 and CDR2: MDHEN and SYDVKM. Trimming removed 7 bases from V and 3 bases from J; junction bases left unmatched: 6. The CDR3 sequence is CASNRGQLYYGYTF. The CDR3 bases are TGTGCCAGCAACAGGGGGCAGTTGTACTATGGCTACACCTTC.